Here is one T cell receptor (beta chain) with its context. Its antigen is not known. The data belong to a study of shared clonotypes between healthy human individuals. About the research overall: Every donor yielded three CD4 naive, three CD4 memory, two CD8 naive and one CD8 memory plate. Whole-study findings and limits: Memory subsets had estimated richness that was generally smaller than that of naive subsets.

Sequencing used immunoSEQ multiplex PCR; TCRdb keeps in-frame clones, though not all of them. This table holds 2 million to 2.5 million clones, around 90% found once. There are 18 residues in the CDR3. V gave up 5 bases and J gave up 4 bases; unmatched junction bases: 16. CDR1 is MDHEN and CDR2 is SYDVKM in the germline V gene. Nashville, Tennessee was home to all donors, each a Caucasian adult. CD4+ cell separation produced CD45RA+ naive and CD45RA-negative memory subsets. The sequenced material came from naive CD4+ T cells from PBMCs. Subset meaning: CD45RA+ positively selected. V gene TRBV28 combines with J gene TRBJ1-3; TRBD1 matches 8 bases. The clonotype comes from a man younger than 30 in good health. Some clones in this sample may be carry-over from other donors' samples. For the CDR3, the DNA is TGTGCCAGCAGTCCCCTTTGGCACGACAGGGGAAGGGGAAACACCATATATTTT. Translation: CASSPLWHDRGRGNTIYF.